In this sample, the clone carrying this TCR beta chain turned up many times. Its antigen is still unknown. The sample is drawn from a study of CD8 T cells in ankylosing spondylitis. The study, taken as a whole, reports: The study looked at matched synovial fluid samples from ankylosing spondylitis patients. Disease-linked clones were reported to be significantly enriched there.

The CDR3 extends over 12 amino acids. Trimming cost V 6 bases and J 3 bases, with 8 bases left between them. MiXCR, run by TCRdb on the 5' RACE reads, gives a single entry per CDR3 protein. The table has about 200,000 distinct CDR3 sequences, about 13% seen once. Sequenced: blood, either unsorted or a sorted T cell fraction (not recorded which). V and J are TRBV12-3 or TRBV12-4 and TRBJ1-1; D gene unclear. This clonotype was sampled from a male donor with ankylosing spondylitis or in good health (not recorded which). In nucleotides, the CDR3 is TGTGCCAGCAGCCCGGGTTACACTGAAGCTTTCTTT. It codes for CASSPGYTEAFF.